The 2 T cell receptor beta chains presented below share a single source sample, sequenced in a study of T cell changes during pregnancy in multiple sclerosis. Assay used: immunoSEQ multiplex PCR; TCRdb lists only in-frame clones, some missing. In the table there are about 72,000 clones, around 92% of which are singletons. Material: peripheral blood, obtained in the third trimester of pregnancy. The receptors were sampled from a female donor in good health, enrolled as a control in a pregnancy study.

This clone was seen a single time. This chain links TRBV10-3 with TRBJ1-1, with 8 bases that match TRBD1. The germline gives CDR1 ENHRY, CDR2 SYGVKD. The V segment lost 7 bases and the J segment 2 bases; nucleotides outside the gene matches: 3. The CDR3 runs to 13 residues. The CDR3 is CAIKDRANTEAFF. The CDR3 nucleotides read TGTGCCATCAAGGACAGGGCCAACACTGAAGCTTTCTTT.

This chain joins TRBV7-9 and TRBJ2-4, with D possibly being TRBD2 (6 bases). CDR1 SEHNR and CDR2 FQNEAQ come from the germline V gene (reference sequence). This CDR3 spans 15 amino acids. Trimming stripped 4 bases from V and 7 bases from J, with 17 bases between. CDR3 bases: TGTGCCAGCAGCTGGGCGGAGGGAGGACGGAACATTCAGTACTTC. Translated, it gives CASSWAEGGRNIQYF.